These T cell receptor beta chains were read from a single sample in a study of blood T cell repertoires in COVID-19. Libraries were prepared by immunoSEQ multiplex PCR; TCRdb keeps only in-frame clonotypes and omits some of them. The table shows 250,000 to 350,000 clones, with around four fifths occurring only once. The specimen was peripheral blood. These receptor sequences come from a woman aged 45-59 years with active or convalescent COVID-19. Each CDR3 is given with its conserved first and last residue. A D gene is named only where the DNA matches it firmly. Only some rows state a clone size, as once, few, many or a class for expanded clones.

clone_size	v_call	d_call	j_call	cdr3_nt	cdr3_aa
NA	TRBV2	NA	TRBJ2-3	TGTGCCAGCAACCCCACTCCCGCCACAGATACGCAGTATTTT	CASNPTPATDTQYF
NA	TRBV2	NA	TRBJ1-5	TGTGCCAGCAGTAGCGGTTATAGCAATCAGCCCCAGCATTTT	CASSSGYSNQPQHF
NA	TRBV6-1	TRBD2	TRBJ2-7	TGTGCCAGCAGTGAAGCCTTTCCGGGACTAGCGGAACTCTACGAGCAGTACTTC	CASSEAFPGLAELYEQYF
NA	TRBV5-4	TRBD2	TRBJ2-2	TGTGCCAGCAGCCGTCGGGACTATCGGAACACCGGGGAGCTGTTTTTT	CASSRRDYRNTGELFF
NA	TRBV28	TRBD2	TRBJ2-3	TGTGCCAGCAGTTTCGGGACTACAAGCACAGATACGCAGTATTTT	CASSFGTTSTDTQYF
NA	TRBV10-3	TRBD1	TRBJ2-5	TGTGCCATCGGGGACAGGGGGCAAGAGACCCAGTACTTC	CAIGDRGQETQYF
NA	TRBV5-1	TRBD2	TRBJ2-7	TGCGCCAGCAGCTTGAAACTAGCGGGTATTTACGAGCAGTACTTC	CASSLKLAGIYEQYF
NA	TRBV2	TRBD1	TRBJ2-1	TGTGCCAGCATGCGGGACAGGGGAGGCAATGAGCAGTTCTTC	CASMRDRGGNEQFF
NA	TRBV27	NA	TRBJ1-2	TGTGCCAGCAGTGGGAGTCCGGAGAATCGTGGCTACACCTTC	CASSGSPENRGYTF
NA	TRBV23-1	NA	TRBJ2-1	TGCGCCAGCACCGTGGGGGGTGAGCCCGCCCCACACAATGAGCAGTTCTTC	CASTVGGEPAPHNEQFF
few	TRBV6-5	NA	TRBJ1-5	TGTGCCAGCAGTTACTCCCCAAATCAGCCCCAGCATTTT	CASSYSPNQPQHF
NA	TRBV11-2	NA	TRBJ2-2	TGTGCCAGCAGCTTAGCTAGCCTAAACACCGGGGAGCTGTTTTTT	CASSLASLNTGELFF
NA	TRBV5-1	NA	TRBJ1-1	TGCGCCAGCAGCCTAAGACAGGACCACACTGAAGCTTTCTTT	CASSLRQDHTEAFF
few	TRBV5-1	TRBD1	TRBJ2-2	TGCGCCAGCAGCTTGCGTTGGAGACAGGGGACCGGGGAGCTGTTTTTT	CASSLRWRQGTGELFF
few	TRBV15	NA	TRBJ2-5	TGTGCCACCAAAAATCTAGAGACCCAGTACTTC	CATKNLETQYF
NA	TRBV19	NA	TRBJ2-2	TGTGCCAGTGAGGGCCGCCTGAACACCGGGGAGCTGTTTTTT	CASEGRLNTGELFF
NA	TRBV30	NA	TRBJ2-7	TGTGCCTGGAAAGGGGGGGGCGAGCAGTACTTC	CAWKGGGEQYF
NA	TRBV19	NA	TRBJ2-7	TGTGCCAGTAGTATAGATCTAACGGGTCCAGCGGGCTACGAGCAGTACTTC	CASSIDLTGPAGYEQYF
NA	TRBV11-2	NA	TRBJ1-2	TGTGCCAGCACCGTAACCTTAGGACAGAACTATGGCTACACCTTC	CASTVTLGQNYGYTF
NA	TRBV3-1/TRBV3-2	NA	TRBJ2-5	TGTGCCAGCAGCCAGGAGGGTGCCCGCTGGGAGACCCAGTACTTC	CASSQEGARWETQYF
once	TRBV30	NA	TRBJ2-3	TGTGCCTGGAGGTCTAGCGTAAATACGCAGTATTTT	CAWRSSVNTQYF
NA	TRBV3-1/TRBV3-2	NA	TRBJ2-1	TGTGCCAGCAGCCAAGATCTGAGAGGGGAGCAGTTCTTC	CASSQDLRGEQFF
NA	TRBV28	NA	TRBJ1-3	TGTGCCAGCGTCCCCGCAGGGGAAGTTAGTGGAAACACCATATATTTT	CASVPAGEVSGNTIYF
once	TRBV6-5	NA	TRBJ1-4	TGTGCCAGCGAGTTTCGGGCTAATGAAAAACTGTTTTTT	CASEFRANEKLFF
NA	TRBV19	TRBD2	TRBJ2-3	TGTGCCAGTAGTATTAGCGGGGGGAAAGGTACGCAGTATTTT	CASSISGGKGTQYF
NA	TRBV7-9	TRBD1	TRBJ2-1	TGTGCCAGCAGATCATCCGGGACAGGGGGCAATGAGCAGTTCTTC	CASRSSGTGGNEQFF
NA	TRBV7-6	NA	TRBJ1-3	TGTGCCAGCAGCTTGAGGGCTGGAAACACCATATATTTT	CASSLRAGNTIYF
NA	TRBV6-5	TRBD1	TRBJ1-2	TGTGCCAGCATCCCGGGACAGGGGGCCAGTGGCTACACCTTC	CASIPGQGASGYTF